These 15 T cell receptor beta chains originate from one sample sequenced in a study of blood T cell repertoires in COVID-19. Using immunoSEQ multiplex PCR, the repertoire was profiled, and TCRdb retains in-frame clones only, with some absent. The sample holds tens of thousands of clones, around 79% seen once. The specimen was peripheral blood. The origin of the receptors is a man aged 55 to 70 with active or convalescent COVID-19.

The V gene is TRBV3-1 (or the pseudogene TRBV3-2), the J gene TRBJ2-1, with D perhaps matching TRBD2 (5 bases). Germline CDR1 and CDR2: LGHDT and YNNKEL (reference sequence). V gave up 0 bases and J gave up 0 bases, with 15 bases separating them. The CDR3 has 18 residues. The CDR3 region has the DNA TGTGCCAGCAGCCAAGATCTTAGAGGAGGAAGCTCCTACAATGAGCAGTTCTTC. The encoded protein is CASSQDLRGGSSYNEQFF.

This chain links TRBV2 with TRBJ1-6; D remains unclear. Germline V lookup: CDR1 SNHLY, CDR2 FYNNEI. V lost 2 bases to trimming and J lost 16 bases, with 12 bases between them. The CDR3 is made up of 12 amino acids. The CDR3 here is CASSESGGKLHF. The CDR3 DNA follows: TGTGCCAGCAGTGAATCTGGAGGGAAGCTCCACTTT.

This clone has only a few counts. This chain joins TRBV4-3 and TRBJ1-2, with TRBD1 as a possible D gene (5 bases). This CDR3 contains 16 residues. Germline loops: CDR1 LGHNA, CDR2 YSLEER. The V and J ends lost 0 bases and 4 bases respectively, with 15 bases between them. The CDR3 region is CASSQDLQGGFYGYTF. The DNA of the CDR3 is TGCGCCAGCAGCCAAGATCTGCAGGGAGGGTTCTATGGCTACACCTTC.

The chain combines TRBV5-1 with TRBJ2-3; no reliable D call. Trimming removed 0 bases at V and 3 bases at J, with 5 bases between. Germline-derived CDR1 and CDR2 are SGHRS and YFSETQ. CDR3 length: 13 residues. The CDR3 bases are TGCGCCAGCAGCTTGGCCCCTACAGATACGCAGTATTTT. It translates to CASSLAPTDTQYF.

As DNA, the CDR3 is TGTGCCAGCTCCGGGACAGGCAATCAGCCCCAGCATTTT. Translating gives CASSGTGNQPQHF. The V call is TRBV19, the J call TRBJ1-5; TRBD1 agrees at 7 bases. Germline lookup yields CDR1 LNHDA and CDR2 SQIVND (reference sequence). The CDR3 runs to 13 residues. Germline trimming cut 9 bases from V and 2 bases from J; bases unmatched to any gene: 4.

This rearrangement joins TRBV27 to TRBJ2-7; 10 bases align to TRBD2. CDR1 and CDR2 from the germline V gene are MNHEY and SMNVEV (reference sequence). V was clipped by 1 base and J by 2 bases; unmatched bases: 2. CDR3 length equals 15 residues. The CDR3 DNA is TGTGCCAGCAGTTTATTAGCGGGGGGTACCTACGAGCAGTACTTC. Translating it yields CASSLLAGGTYEQYF.

The chain carries TRBV7-2 and TRBJ2-7; 9 nucleotides line up with TRBD1. CDR3 length: 15 residues. V lost 5 bases, J lost 0 bases, and 5 bases stayed unmatched. Germline assignment: CDR1 SGHTA and CDR2 FQGNSA. In nucleotides, the CDR3 is TGTGCCAGCAGCCCAGGGACAGGGCTCTCCTACGAGCAGTACTTC. Its protein product is CASSPGTGLSYEQYF.

The V and J genes are TRBV11-3 and TRBJ2-1, with 7 nucleotides matching TRBD2. This CDR3 has 17 amino acids. Unmatched junction bases numbered 15, after V lost 2 bases and J lost 8 bases. Germline CDR1 SGHNT, CDR2 YENEEA. CDR3 sequence (DNA): TGTGCCAGCAGCTTAAATCCACCTTGGGAGGGGTTGGATGAGCAGTTCTTC. It encodes CASSLNPPWEGLDEQFF.

This chain uses TRBV6-5 with TRBJ2-7, with 12 nucleotides matching TRBD1. This CDR3 has 14 amino acids. V lost 10 bases to trimming and J lost 4 bases; unmatched junction nucleotides: 8. The germline V gene has CDR1 MNHEY and CDR2 SVGAGI. CDR3 residues: CATGQGQGAYEQYF. In nucleotides, the CDR3 is TGTGCCACAGGTCAGGGACAGGGGGCATACGAGCAGTACTTC.

V gene TRBV10-3 combines with J gene TRBJ2-7; tentatively, D is TRBD1 (5 bases). Germline values: CDR1 ENHRY, CDR2 SYGVKD. The germline V and J ends were trimmed by 3 bases and 1 base, with 16 bases remaining between them. This CDR3 has 16 amino acids. The DNA of the CDR3 is TGTGCCATCAGTGAAGCCCAGGGCGTCCGATCCTACGAGCAGTACTTC. As protein: CAISEAQGVRSYEQYF.

A few counts support this clone. This chain joins TRBV9 and TRBJ2-3; 10 nucleotides align to TRBD2. With V trimmed by 0 bases and J by 2 bases, 9 bases remained unmatched. The CDR3 runs 18 residues. The germline V gene encodes CDR1 SGDLS and CDR2 YYNGEE. CDR3 DNA: TGTGCCAGCAGCGTAGAAGGCGCTAGCGGGGGAGACACAGATACGCAGTATTTT. Translation: CASSVEGASGGDTDTQYF.

This clone was seen a handful of times. The chain has TRBV5-6 and TRBJ1-4; TRBD1 aligns across 8 bases. This CDR3 comprises 15 residues. Germline V gives CDR1 SGHDT, CDR2 YYEEEE. Unmatched junction bases numbered 7, after V lost 0 bases and J lost 9 bases. The CDR3 DNA reads TGTGCCAGCAGCTTGGGAGACAGGGGAGTGAAAAAACTGTTTTTT. Its translation: CASSLGDRGVKKLFF.

This clone was detected only a few times. V gene TRBV5-5 combines with J gene TRBJ1-2; no reliable D call. V gave up 1 base and J gave up 5 bases, with 9 bases separating them. The CDR3 is 13 amino acids. Germline V gene lookup returns CDR1 SGHKS and CDR2 YYEKEE (reference sequence). The CDR3, as DNA: TGTGCCAGCAGCTTGACAGTAATTTATGGCTACACCTTC. It yields the protein CASSLTVIYGYTF.

In nucleotides, the CDR3 is TGTGCCTGGAGTGTACTTCGTGAGACCCAGTACTTC. Translated: CAWSVLRETQYF. The rearrangement joins TRBV30 to TRBJ2-5, with D unclear. This CDR3 has 12 amino acids. Germline loops: CDR1 GTSNPN, CDR2 SVGIG (reference sequence). V lost 0 bases and J lost 5, with 7 bases in between.

In this sample, this clone turned up a few times. The genes are TRBV20-1 and TRBJ2-5; TRBD2 matches 13 bases. J was trimmed by 5 bases and V by 3 bases; bases with no gene match: 9. This CDR3 has 16 residues. CDR1 and CDR2 (germline): DFQATT, SNEGSKA (reference sequence). The CDR3 nucleotides are TGCAGTGCTAGTACTAGCGGGGGGGCCGTAGCCGAGACCCAGTACTTC. Its translation: CSASTSGGAVAETQYF.